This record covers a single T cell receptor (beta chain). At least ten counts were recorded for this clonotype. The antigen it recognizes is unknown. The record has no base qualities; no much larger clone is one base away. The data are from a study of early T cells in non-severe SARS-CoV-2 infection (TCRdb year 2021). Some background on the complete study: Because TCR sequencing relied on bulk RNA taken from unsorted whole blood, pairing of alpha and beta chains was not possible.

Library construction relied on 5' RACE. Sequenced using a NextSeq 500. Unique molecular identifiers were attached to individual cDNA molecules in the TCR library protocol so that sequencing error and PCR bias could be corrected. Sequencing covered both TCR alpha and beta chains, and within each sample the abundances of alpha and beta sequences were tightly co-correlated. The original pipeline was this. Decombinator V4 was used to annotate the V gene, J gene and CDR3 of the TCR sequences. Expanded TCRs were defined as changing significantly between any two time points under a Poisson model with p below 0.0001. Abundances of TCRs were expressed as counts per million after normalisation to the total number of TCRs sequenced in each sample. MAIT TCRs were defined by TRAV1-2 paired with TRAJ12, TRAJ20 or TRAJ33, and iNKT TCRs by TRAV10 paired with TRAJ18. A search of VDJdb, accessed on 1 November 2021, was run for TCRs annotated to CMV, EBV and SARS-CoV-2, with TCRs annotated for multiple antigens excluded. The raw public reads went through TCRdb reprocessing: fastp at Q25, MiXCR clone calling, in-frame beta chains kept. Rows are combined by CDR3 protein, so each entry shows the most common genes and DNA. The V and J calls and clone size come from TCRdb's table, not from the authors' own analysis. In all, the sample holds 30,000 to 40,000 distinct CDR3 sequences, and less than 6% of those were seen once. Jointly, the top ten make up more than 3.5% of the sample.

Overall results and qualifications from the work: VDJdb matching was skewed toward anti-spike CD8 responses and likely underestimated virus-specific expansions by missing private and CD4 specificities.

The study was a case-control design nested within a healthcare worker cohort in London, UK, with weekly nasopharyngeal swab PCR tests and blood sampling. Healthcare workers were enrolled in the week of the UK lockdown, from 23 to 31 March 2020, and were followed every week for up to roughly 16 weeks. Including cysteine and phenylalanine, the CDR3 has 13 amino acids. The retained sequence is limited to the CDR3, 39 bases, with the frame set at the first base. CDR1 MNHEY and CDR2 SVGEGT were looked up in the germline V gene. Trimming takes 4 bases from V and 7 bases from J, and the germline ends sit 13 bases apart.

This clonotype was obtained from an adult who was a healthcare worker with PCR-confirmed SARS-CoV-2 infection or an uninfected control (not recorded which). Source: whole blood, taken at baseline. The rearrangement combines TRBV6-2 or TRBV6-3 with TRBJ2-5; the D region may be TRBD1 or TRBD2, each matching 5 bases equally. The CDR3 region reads CASSWGPAGTQYF. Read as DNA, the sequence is TGTGCCAGCAGTTGGGGCCCTGCGGGGACCCAGTACTTC.